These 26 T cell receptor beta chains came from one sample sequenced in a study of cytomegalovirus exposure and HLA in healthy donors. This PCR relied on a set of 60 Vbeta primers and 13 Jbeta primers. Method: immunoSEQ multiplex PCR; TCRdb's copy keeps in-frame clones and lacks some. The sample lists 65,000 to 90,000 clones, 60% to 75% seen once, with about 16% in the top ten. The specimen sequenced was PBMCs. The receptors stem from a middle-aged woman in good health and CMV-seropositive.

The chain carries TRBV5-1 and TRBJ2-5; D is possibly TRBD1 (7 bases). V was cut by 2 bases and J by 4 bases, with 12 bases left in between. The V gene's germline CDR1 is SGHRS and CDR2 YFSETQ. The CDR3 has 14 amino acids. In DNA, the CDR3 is TGCGCCAGCAGCTTAAACCAGGGGGGAGAGACCCAGTACTTC. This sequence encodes CASSLNQGGETQYF.

The CDR3 is CASRPSGRPETQYF. DNA for the CDR3: TGTGCCAGCAGACCCAGCGGGAGGCCAGAGACCCAGTACTTC. The chain combines TRBV6-5 with TRBJ2-5; 9 nucleotides line up with TRBD2. The trim removed 6 bases at V and 4 bases at J, leaving 6 bases unmatched. This CDR3 comprises 14 residues. CDR1 and CDR2 from the germline V gene are MNHEY and SVGAGI.

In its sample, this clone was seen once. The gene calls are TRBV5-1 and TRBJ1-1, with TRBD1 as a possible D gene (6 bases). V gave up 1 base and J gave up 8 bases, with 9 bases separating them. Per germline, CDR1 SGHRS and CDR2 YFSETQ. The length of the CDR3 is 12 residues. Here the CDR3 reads CASSLMGAEAFF. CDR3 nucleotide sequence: TGCGCCAGCAGCTTGATGGGGGCAGAAGCTTTCTTT.

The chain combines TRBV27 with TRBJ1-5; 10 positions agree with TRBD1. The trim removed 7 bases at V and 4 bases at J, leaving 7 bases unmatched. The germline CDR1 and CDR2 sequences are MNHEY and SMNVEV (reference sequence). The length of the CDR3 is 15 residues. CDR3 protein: CASTSGTGANQPQHF. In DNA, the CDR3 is TGTGCCAGCACCTCCGGGACAGGGGCGAATCAGCCCCAGCATTTT.

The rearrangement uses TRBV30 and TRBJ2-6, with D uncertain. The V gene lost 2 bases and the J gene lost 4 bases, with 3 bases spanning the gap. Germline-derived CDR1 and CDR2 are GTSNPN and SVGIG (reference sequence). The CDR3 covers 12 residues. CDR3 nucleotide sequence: TGTGCCTGGAGTTCGGGGGCCAACGTCCTGACTTTC. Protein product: CAWSSGANVLTF.

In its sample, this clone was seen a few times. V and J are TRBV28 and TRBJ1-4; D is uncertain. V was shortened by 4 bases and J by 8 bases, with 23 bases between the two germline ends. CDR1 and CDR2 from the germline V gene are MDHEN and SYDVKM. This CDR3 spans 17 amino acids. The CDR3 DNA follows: TGTGCCAGCAGTTCCCCTATTGAGGAGAACCCGGGGGAAAAACTGTTTTTT. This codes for CASSSPIEENPGEKLFF.

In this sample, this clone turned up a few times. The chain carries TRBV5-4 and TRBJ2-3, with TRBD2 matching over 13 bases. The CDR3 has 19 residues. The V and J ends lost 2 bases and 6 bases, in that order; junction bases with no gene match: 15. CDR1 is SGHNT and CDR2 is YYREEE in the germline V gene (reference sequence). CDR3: CASSLPGTSGIFRGDTQYF. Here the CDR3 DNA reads TGTGCCAGCAGCTTACCTGGGACTAGCGGGATCTTCCGGGGGGATACGCAGTATTTT.

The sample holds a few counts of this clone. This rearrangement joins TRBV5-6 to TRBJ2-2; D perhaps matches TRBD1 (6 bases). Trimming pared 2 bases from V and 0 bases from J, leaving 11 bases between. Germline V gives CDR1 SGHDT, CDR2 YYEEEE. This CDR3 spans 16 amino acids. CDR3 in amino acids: CASSLGGRPNTGELFF. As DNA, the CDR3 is TGTGCCAGCAGCTTAGGGGGACGACCGAACACCGGGGAGCTGTTTTTT. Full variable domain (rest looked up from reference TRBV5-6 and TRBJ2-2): DAGVTQSPTHLIKTRGQQVTLRCSPKSGHDTVSWYQQALGQGPQFIFQYYEEEERQRGNFPDRFSGHQFPNYSSELNVNALLLGDSALYLCASSLGGRPNTGELFFGEGSRLTVL.

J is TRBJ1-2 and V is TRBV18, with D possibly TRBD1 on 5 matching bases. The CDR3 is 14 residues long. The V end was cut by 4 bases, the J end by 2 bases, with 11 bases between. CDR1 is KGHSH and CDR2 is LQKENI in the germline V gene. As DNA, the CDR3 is TGTGCCAGCTCACTTCTACAGGTGAACTATGGCTACACCTTC. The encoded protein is CASSLLQVNYGYTF.

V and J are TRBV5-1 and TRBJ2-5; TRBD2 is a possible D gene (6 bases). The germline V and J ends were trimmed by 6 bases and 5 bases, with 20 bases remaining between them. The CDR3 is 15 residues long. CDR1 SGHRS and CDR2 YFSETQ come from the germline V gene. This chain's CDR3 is CASIQGGLRTETQYF. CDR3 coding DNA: TGCGCCAGCATCCAAGGTGGACTAAGGACCGAGACCCAGTACTTC.

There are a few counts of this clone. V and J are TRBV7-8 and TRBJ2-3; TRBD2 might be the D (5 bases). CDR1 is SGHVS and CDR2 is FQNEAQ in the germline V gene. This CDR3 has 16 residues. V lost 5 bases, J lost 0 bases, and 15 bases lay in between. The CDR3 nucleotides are TGTGCCAGCAGCCTCCTCGGTGTAGCGAGCACAGATACGCAGTATTTT. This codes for CASSLLGVASTDTQYF.

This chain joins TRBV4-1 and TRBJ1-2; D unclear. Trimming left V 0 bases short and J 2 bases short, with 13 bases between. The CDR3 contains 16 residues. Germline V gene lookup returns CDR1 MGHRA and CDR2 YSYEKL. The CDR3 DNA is TGCGCCAGCAGCCAAGATCTCCCGGGAACCAACTATGGCTACACCTTC. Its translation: CASSQDLPGTNYGYTF.

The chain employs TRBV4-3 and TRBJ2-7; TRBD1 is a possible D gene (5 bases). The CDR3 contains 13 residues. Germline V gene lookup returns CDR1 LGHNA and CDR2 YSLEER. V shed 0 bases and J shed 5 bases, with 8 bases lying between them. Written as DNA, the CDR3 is TGCGCCAGCAGCCAAGAACCAGGGAACGAGCAGTACTTC. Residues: CASSQEPGNEQYF.

The CDR3 nucleotides are TGTGCCAGCAGCTCCCTGACTAGTTTGGGGCGGGCAGATACGCAGTATTTT. Translated, it gives CASSSLTSLGRADTQYF. The chain uses TRBV7-9 and TRBJ2-3; D may be TRBD2 (6 bases). The CDR3 is made up of 17 amino acids. V was shortened by 4 bases and J by 4 bases, with 21 bases between the two germline ends. CDR1 is SEHNR, CDR2 FQNEAQ, per germline (reference sequence).

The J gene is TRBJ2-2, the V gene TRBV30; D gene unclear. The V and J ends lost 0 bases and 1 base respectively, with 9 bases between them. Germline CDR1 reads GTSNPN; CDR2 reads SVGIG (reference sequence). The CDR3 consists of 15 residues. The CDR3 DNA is TGTGCCTGGAGTGTAATAAGCCTGAACACCGGGGAGCTGTTTTTT. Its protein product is CAWSVISLNTGELFF.

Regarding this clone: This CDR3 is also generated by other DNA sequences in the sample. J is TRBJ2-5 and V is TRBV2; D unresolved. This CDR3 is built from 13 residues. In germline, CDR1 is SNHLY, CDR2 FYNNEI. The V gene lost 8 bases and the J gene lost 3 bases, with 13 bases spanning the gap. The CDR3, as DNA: TGTGCCAGCTCCCAGAACAAAAAAGAGACCCAGTACTTC. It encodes CASSQNKKETQYF.

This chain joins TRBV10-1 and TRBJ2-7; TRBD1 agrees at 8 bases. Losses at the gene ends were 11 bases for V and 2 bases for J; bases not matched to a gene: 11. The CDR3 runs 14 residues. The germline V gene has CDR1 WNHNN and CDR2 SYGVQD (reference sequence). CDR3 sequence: CAGPGQGGPYEQYF. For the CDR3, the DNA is TGCGCCGGCCCAGGACAGGGTGGTCCCTACGAGCAGTACTTC.

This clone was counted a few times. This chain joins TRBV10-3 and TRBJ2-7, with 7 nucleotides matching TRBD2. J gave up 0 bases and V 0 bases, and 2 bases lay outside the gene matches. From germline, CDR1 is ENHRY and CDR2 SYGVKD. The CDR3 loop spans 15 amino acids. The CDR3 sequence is CAISESGGVSYEQYF. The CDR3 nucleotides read TGTGCCATCAGTGAGTCGGGAGGGGTCTCCTACGAGCAGTACTTC.

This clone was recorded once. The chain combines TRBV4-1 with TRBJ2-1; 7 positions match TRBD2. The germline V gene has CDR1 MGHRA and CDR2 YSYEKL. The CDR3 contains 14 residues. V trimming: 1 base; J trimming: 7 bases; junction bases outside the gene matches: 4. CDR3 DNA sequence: TGCGCCAGCAGCCAAGGTGGGGAGGGTAATGAGCAGTTCTTC. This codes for CASSQGGEGNEQFF.

The CDR3 spells CASSSTGGPNYGYTF. The CDR3 coding sequence is TGTGCCAGCAGTTCGACAGGGGGCCCCAACTATGGCTACACCTTC. The V call is TRBV28, the J call TRBJ1-2; 10 nucleotides agree with TRBD1. The CDR3 is 15 amino acids. V dropped 4 bases and J dropped 2; count of bases not matched to a gene: 4. Germline CDR1 reads MDHEN; CDR2 reads SYDVKM.

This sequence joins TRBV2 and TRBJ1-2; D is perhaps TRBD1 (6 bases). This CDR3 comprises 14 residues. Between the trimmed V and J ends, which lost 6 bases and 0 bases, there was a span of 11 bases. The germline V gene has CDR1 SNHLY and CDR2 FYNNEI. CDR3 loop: CASSRDTANYGYTF. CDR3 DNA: TGTGCCAGCAGCCGGGACACCGCTAACTATGGCTACACCTTC.

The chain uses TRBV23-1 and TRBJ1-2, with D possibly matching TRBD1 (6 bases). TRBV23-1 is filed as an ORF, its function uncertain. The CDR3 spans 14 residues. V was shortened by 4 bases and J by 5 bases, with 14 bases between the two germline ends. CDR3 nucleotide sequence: TGCGCCAGCAGTCCAGGGGTGACAGCTTATGGCTACACCTTC. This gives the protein CASSPGVTAYGYTF.

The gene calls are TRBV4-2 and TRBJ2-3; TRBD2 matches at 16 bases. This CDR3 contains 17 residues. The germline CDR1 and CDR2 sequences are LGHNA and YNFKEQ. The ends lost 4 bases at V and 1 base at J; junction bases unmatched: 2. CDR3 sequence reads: CASSLGLAGGRTDTQYF. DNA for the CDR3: TGTGCCAGCAGCCTGGGACTAGCGGGGGGGCGCACAGATACGCAGTATTTT.

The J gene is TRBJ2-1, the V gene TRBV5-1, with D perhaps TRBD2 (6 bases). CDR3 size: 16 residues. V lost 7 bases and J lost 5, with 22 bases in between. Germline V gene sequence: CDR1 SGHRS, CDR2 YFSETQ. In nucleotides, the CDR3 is TGCGCCAGCGCATCACCTTGGGGGGTCCCAAACAATGAGCAGTTCTTC. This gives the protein CASASPWGVPNNEQFF.

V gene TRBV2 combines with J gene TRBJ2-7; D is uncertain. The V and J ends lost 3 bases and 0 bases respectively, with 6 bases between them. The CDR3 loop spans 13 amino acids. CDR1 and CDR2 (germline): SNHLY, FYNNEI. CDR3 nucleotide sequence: TGTGCCAGCAGTGACGCGGTCTCCTACGAGCAGTACTTC. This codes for CASSDAVSYEQYF.

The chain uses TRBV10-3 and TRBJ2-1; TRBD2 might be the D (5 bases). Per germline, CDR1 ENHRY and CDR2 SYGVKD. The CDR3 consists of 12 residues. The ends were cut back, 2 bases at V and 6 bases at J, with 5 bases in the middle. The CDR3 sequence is CAISEGSNEQFF. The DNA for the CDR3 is TGTGCCATCAGTGAGGGGAGCAATGAGCAGTTCTTC.